This is a list of T cell receptor beta chains from one sample in a study of cytomegalovirus exposure and HLA in healthy donors. Profiled with immunoSEQ multiplex PCR; TCRdb holds only in-frame clones, not every one. The clone table shows around 65,000 clones, with the ten largest holding approximately 5%. What was sequenced was PBMCs. The source of these receptors is a man aged 30 to 39 in good health and CMV-seropositive. CDR3s include the opening cysteine and the closing phenylalanine or tryptophan. The D gene is left open where the match is weak. For some rows the clone size is stated as once, few or many, or as a class when expanded; others skip it.

j_gene	v_gene	abundance	d_gene	CDR3aa	CDR3nt
TRBJ2-1	TRBV4-2	NA	NA	CASSQLWGPVTQFF	TGTGCCAGCAGCCAACTCTGGGGCCCGGTGACTCAGTTCTTC
TRBJ1-2	TRBV27	NA	NA	CASSSINSNYGYTF	TGTGCCAGCAGTTCAATCAATTCTAACTATGGCTACACCTTC
TRBJ1-2	TRBV15	NA	TRBD1	CATSRGTGQGDGYTF	TGTGCCACCAGCAGAGGAACAGGACAGGGCGATGGCTACACCTTC
TRBJ1-2	TRBV29-1	NA	NA	CSVLGANYGYTF	TGCAGCGTTTTGGGAGCTAACTATGGCTACACCTTC
TRBJ2-1	TRBV5-1	NA	TRBD1	CASTTGGRVGEQFF	TGCGCCAGCACAACAGGGGGCAGGGTTGGTGAGCAGTTCTTC
TRBJ2-3	TRBV6-4	medium-sized	NA	CASSESGEADTQYF	TGTGCCAGCAGTGAATCGGGGGAAGCAGATACGCAGTATTTT
TRBJ2-3	TRBV6-1	NA	TRBD1	CASSESTGGTDTQYF	TGTGCCAGCAGTGAATCTACAGGGGGCACAGATACGCAGTATTTT
TRBJ2-7	TRBV2	NA	NA	CASSPGDSYEQYF	TGTGCCAGCTCTCCCGGAGATTCCTACGAGCAGTACTTC
TRBJ2-2	TRBV7-6	NA	TRBD2	CASRTSGGNTGELFF	TGTGCCAGCAGAACTAGCGGGGGCAACACCGGGGAGCTGTTTTTT
TRBJ1-5	TRBV7-8	NA	TRBD1	CASSTRTGHPYQPQHF	TGTGCCAGCAGCACAAGGACAGGGCACCCATATCAGCCCCAGCATTTT
TRBJ2-1	TRBV29-1	NA	NA	CSVEVGTYSYNEQFF	TGCAGCGTTGAAGTCGGGACTTACTCCTACAATGAGCAGTTCTTC
TRBJ2-7	TRBV29-1	NA	TRBD1	CSAISGTGAYEQYF	TGCAGCGCAATCTCCGGGACAGGGGCCTACGAGCAGTACTTC
TRBJ2-7	TRBV30	NA	TRBD1	CAWSTGQETYEQYF	TGTGCCTGGAGTACGGGACAGGAAACCTACGAGCAGTACTTC
TRBJ2-7	TRBV5-6	NA	NA	CASSLAQALSYEQYF	TGTGCCAGCAGCTTGGCACAGGCGCTTTCCTACGAGCAGTACTTC
TRBJ1-4	TRBV5-1	NA	TRBD1	CASSLRGTGSNEKLFF	TGCGCCAGCAGCTTACGCGGGACAGGCTCAAATGAAAAACTGTTTTTT
TRBJ2-1	TRBV7-9	NA	NA	CASSSVGTQEYNEQFF	TGTGCCAGCAGCTCCGTCGGGACTCAAGAATACAATGAGCAGTTCTTC
TRBJ2-3	TRBV6-6	NA	NA	CASSLDRFADTQYF	TGTGCCAGCAGTCTAGACAGATTCGCAGATACGCAGTATTTT
TRBJ2-5	TRBV4-1	NA	NA	CASSDGFQETQYF	TGCGCCAGCAGCGACGGGTTCCAAGAGACCCAGTACTTC
TRBJ2-7	TRBV5-1	NA	TRBD2	CASSLGGVGGNYEQYF	TGCGCCAGCAGCTTGGGGGGGGTCGGGGGGAACTACGAGCAGTACTTC
TRBJ1-5	TRBV6-5	NA	NA	CASSYTRADQPQHF	TGTGCCAGCAGTTATACCAGGGCTGATCAGCCCCAGCATTTT
TRBJ2-2	TRBV5-4	NA	NA	CASSWAGGGGTGELFF	TGTGCCAGCAGCTGGGCCGGTGGGGGAGGCACCGGGGAGCTGTTTTTT
TRBJ2-7	TRBV5-1	NA	NA	CASSLDTGYEQYF	TGCGCCAGCAGCTTGGATACCGGCTACGAGCAGTACTTC
TRBJ1-4	TRBV7-9	NA	TRBD1	CATRQGANEKLFF	TGTGCCACCCGACAGGGGGCTAATGAAAAACTGTTTTTT
TRBJ2-3	TRBV5-1	NA	NA	CASSGGRTMQYF	TGCGCCAGCAGCGGCGGGCGGACTATGCAGTATTTT
TRBJ2-7	TRBV30	NA	TRBD1	CAWSPGTGGPVEQYF	TGTGCCTGGAGCCCCGGGACAGGGGGTCCGGTCGAGCAGTACTTC
TRBJ2-3	TRBV4-2	NA	NA	CASSQDRRRDTQYF	TGTGCCAGCAGCCAAGATCGGAGGCGGGATACGCAGTATTTT
TRBJ2-1	TRBV2	NA	NA	CASSEGLAHNEQFF	TGTGCCAGCAGTGAAGGTCTAGCGCACAATGAGCAGTTCTTC
TRBJ2-5	TRBV9	NA	TRBD2	CASSVGGGLAEEGTQYF	TGTGCCAGCAGCGTAGGGGGTGGACTAGCGGAAGAAGGGACCCAGTACTTC
TRBJ2-3	TRBV5-4	NA	TRBD2	CASSLPGLAADTQYF	TGTGCCAGCAGCTTGCCCGGACTAGCGGCAGATACGCAGTATTTT
TRBJ2-7	TRBV5-4	NA	NA	CASSLGASNPYEQYF	TGTGCCAGCAGCTTAGGGGCTTCAAACCCCTACGAGCAGTACTTC
TRBJ1-1	TRBV5-1	NA	NA	CASSLRGTEAFF	TGCGCCAGCAGCTTAAGGGGCACTGAAGCTTTCTTT
TRBJ2-1	TRBV29-1	NA	NA	CSVERGGGANEQFF	TGCAGCGTTGAAAGAGGGGGAGGGGCAAATGAGCAGTTCTTC
TRBJ2-7	TRBV19	NA	NA	CASSPGFLVYEQYF	TGTGCCAGTAGTCCAGGGTTTCTGGTCTACGAGCAGTACTTC
TRBJ2-3	TRBV14	NA	TRBD1	CASSQTLPGGAGDTQYF	TGTGCCAGCAGCCAAACGCTTCCAGGGGGCGCCGGAGATACGCAGTATTTT
TRBJ2-2	TRBV4-1	NA	TRBD2	CASSQGLAGRGELFF	TGCGCCAGCAGCCAGGGACTAGCGGGAAGGGGGGAGCTGTTTTTT
TRBJ1-2	TRBV5-1	NA	NA	CASSLQGSGYTF	TGCGCCAGCAGCCTTCAGGGGAGTGGCTACACCTTC
TRBJ1-1	TRBV27	NA	NA	CASSLYSVTEAFF	TGTGCCAGCAGTTTATATAGTGTCACTGAAGCTTTCTTT
TRBJ2-7	TRBV4-2	NA	TRBD1	CASSQAGTGAYEQYF	TGTGCCAGCAGCCAAGCCGGGACAGGGGCTTACGAGCAGTACTTC
TRBJ2-1	TRBV30	NA	TRBD1	CAWRRPPPGQTYNEQFF	TGTGCCTGGAGGCGCCCCCCCCCGGGACAGACTTACAATGAGCAGTTCTTC
TRBJ2-7	TRBV9	NA	NA	CASSPDSSYEQYF	TGTGCCAGCAGCCCTGACAGTTCCTACGAGCAGTACTTC
TRBJ1-3	TRBV18	NA	NA	CASSPLGRFGNTIYF	TGTGCCAGCTCACCACTGGGCAGGTTTGGAAACACCATATATTTT